Sequencing of this T cell receptor (beta chain) was carried out in a study of shared clonotypes between healthy human individuals. TCRdb's copy holds only in-frame clones and misses some; the assay was immunoSEQ multiplex PCR. The table shows roughly 2 million clones, with 85% to 95% occurring only once. Trimming shortened V by 1 base and J by 1 base, and 10 bases separated the two germline ends. The CDR3 extends over 15 amino acids. Germline CDR1 reads MGHRA; CDR2 reads YSYEKL. The naive CD8 population came from CD45RO-negative cells selected for CCR7, without terminally differentiated effector memory CD45RA+ cells.

The receptor was isolated from a young man in good health. The chain couples TRBV4-1 to TRBJ1-1; a possible D gene is TRBD1 (5 bases). What was sequenced was naive CD8+ T cells sorted from blood. The CDR3 here is CASSQGSGRNTEAFF. Here the CDR3 DNA reads TGCGCCAGCAGCCAAGGGTCAGGGAGGAACACTGAAGCTTTCTTT.